One and the same sample provided the 5 T cell receptor beta chains below, sequenced in a study of Ad26.COV2.S vaccination and SARS-CoV-2 variants. Noted treatment: roughly 18 received Ad26.COV2.S at low or high dose, single or two shots; 5 received placebo; per-sample allocation not given. It was on day 63 after the first vaccine or placebo injection that samples were taken. Data came from immunoSEQ multiplex PCR; TCRdb stores just in-frame clones and leaves some out. The sample contains around 370,000 clones, 85% of which appear only once. Sequencing was performed on peripheral blood, taken in a trial of Ad26.COV2.S vaccine versus placebo. The receptors derive from a person between 18 and 65 years old who received the Ad26.COV2.S COVID-19 vaccine or a placebo.

The chain couples TRBV10-3 to TRBJ2-1; 7 nucleotides align to TRBD1. From germline, CDR1 is ENHRY and CDR2 SYGVKD. This CDR3 is built from 12 residues. The V gene end was trimmed by 6 bases and the J gene end by 9 bases; junction bases not matched to a gene: 5. The CDR3 reads CAIRDRDSEQFF. The CDR3, as DNA: TGTGCCATCAGAGACAGGGATAGTGAGCAGTTCTTC.

The chain combines TRBV5-1 with TRBJ1-2; TRBD1 matches at 11 bases. V shed 3 bases and J 4 bases; nucleotides not matched to a gene: 8. Germline values: CDR1 SGHRS, CDR2 YFSETQ. CDR3 length: 16 residues. The CDR3 region is CASSSRTGGAPYGYTF. The CDR3 bases are TGCGCCAGCAGCTCCCGGACAGGGGGCGCCCCCTATGGCTACACCTTC.

This clone was picked up one time. This chain joins TRBV19 and TRBJ1-4, with a weak D call TRBD1 (5 bases). Trimming pared 8 bases from V and 4 bases from J, leaving 14 bases between. Germline CDR1 and CDR2: LNHDA and SQIVND (reference sequence). The CDR3 is made up of 14 amino acids. This chain's CDR3 is CASGYWDGNEKLFF. The DNA of the CDR3 is TGTGCCAGTGGCTATTGGGACGGTAATGAAAAACTGTTTTTT.

The chain couples TRBV29-1 to TRBJ1-1, with D tentatively TRBD1 (5 bases). With 3 bases removed from V and 8 bases from J, the gap between germline ends came to 19 bases. There are 14 residues in the CDR3. Germline V CDR1 and CDR2: SQVTM, ANQGSEA. Here the CDR3 reads CSVDWYSAGGEAFF. The CDR3 DNA reads TGCAGCGTTGATTGGTACAGCGCCGGGGGGGAAGCTTTCTTT.

This chain links TRBV5-8 with TRBJ1-2; tentative D call: TRBD1 (5 bases). The CDR3 is 13 residues long. From germline, CDR1 is SGHTS and CDR2 YDEGEE. V was clipped by 4 bases and J by 4 bases, with 11 bases between them. The DNA of the CDR3 is TGTGCCAGCAGCCGGGACGTAACCTATGGCTACACCTTC. Its protein product is CASSRDVTYGYTF.